This record concerns one T cell receptor (beta chain) sequence. Its antigen remains unidentified. No base qualities exist here, and no much larger clone lies one base off it. To prepare the library, 5' RACE was applied. This sample was sequenced with an Illumina HiSeq 2000. A universal primer binding site was added through template switching, and the final cDNA carried a unique molecular identifier so that TCR cDNA molecules could be counted accurately. Specific primers in the conserved constant-segment region were used to synthesize first-strand cDNA for the TCR alpha and beta chains. Each cDNA library was double barcoded, with a SMART-Mk sample barcode plus Illumina barcodes, to control for contamination. TruSeq adapter sequences and Illumina sample barcodes were added in two successive PCR steps. Sequencing of the TCR alpha and beta cDNA libraries was done on the Illumina HiSeq platform using custom primers. On the study's bioinformatics: Raw reads were processed with MiGEC to extract unique molecular identifiers, and MiXCR was used to determine CDR3 positions. Recombination models were inferred per individual with the repgenHMM and IGoR tools using an EM algorithm. Shared clonotypes were analyzed with the tcR package in R, and sharing was normalized by the product of cloneset sizes. To study raw recombination free of thymic and clonal selection effects, out-of-frame nonproductive sequences were analyzed. The public reads were quality trimmed at Q25 with fastp and then assembled into clones with MiXCR by TCRdb, keeping productive beta chains. Rows matching on CDR3 protein sequence are summarized as one entry with the most common DNA and genes. The V and J calls here are based on TCRdb, not the publication. This sample comprises 1.5 million to 2 million distinct CDR3 sequences, around 29% of them detected only once. About 0.3% of the sample comes from the top ten.

The data belong to a study of identical twins (dated by TCRdb to about 2016). About the study as a whole: TCR alpha and beta repertoires from monozygotic twins, unrelated adults of various ages and cord blood were deep-sequenced to test whether fetal clonotypes persist. To rule out contamination, the twin experiments were replicated at different times with different library preparation protocols. The investigation overall reported the following: Compared with coincidental sharing between unrelated individuals, an excess of low generation-probability sequences was observed among out-of-frame TCR alpha sequences shared between twins. Conclusions relied on cross-sectional statistical analysis, since the same donors could not be followed over many years. Invariant T cells such as MAIT and iNKT could partly confound zero-insertion analyses, although diverse VJ usage argued against such confounding for most clonotypes. In monozygotic twins, recombination models systematically underestimated out-of-frame TCR alpha sharing, but the models matched the sharing seen between unrelated individuals. A weaker excess of twin sharing was found in beta out-of-frame sequences because the signal-to-noise ratio was lowered by fewer shared sequences. Abundant cord blood beta clonotypes had fewer insertions, young adult naive repertoires showed a similar but weaker trend, and memory repertoires showed no such trend.

Every donor was a healthy Caucasian. The CDR3 runs 14 amino acids, cysteine and phenylalanine included. Only the CDR3 part of the read is kept: 42 bases, read in frame from the first base. Taken from the germline V gene, the CDR1 and CDR2 loops are MDHEN and SYDVKM. At the junction V is shortened by 7 bases and J by 8 bases, with 20 bases in between. Sequences were obtained from cord blood. The source is a newborn girl in good health. The V and J genes are TRBV28 and TRBJ1-2, with TRBD1 perhaps the D gene, on 6 matching bases. The CDR3: CASTVSVGAWGYTF. The nucleotide sequence is given as TGTGCCAGCACGGTATCGGTGGGGGCCTGGGGCTACACCTTC.